Listed below are T cell receptor beta chains from one sample, sequenced in a study of human T cells and chemical hapten exposure. One entry per CDR3 protein results from TCRdb running MiXCR on the RACE reads. This table holds about 87,000 distinct CDR3 sequences, roughly a tenth found once. Sequencing was performed on whole blood, taken in connection with sensitization to the hapten diphenylcyclopropenone (DPC). These receptors came from a middle-aged woman with alopecia areata. Some clones in this sample may be carry-over from other donors' samples. CDR3s include the opening cysteine and the closing phenylalanine or tryptophan. The D gene is left open where the match is weak. Clone size, where shown, is once, few, many, or a class for clones that have expanded.

v_call	j_call	d_call	clone_size	cdr3_aa	cdr3_nt
TRBV20-1	TRBJ2-2	TRBD2	many	CSARRSAGGLLAGELFF	TGCAGTGCTAGACGCTCAGCGGGGGGGCTTTTGGCCGGGGAGCTGTTTTTT
TRBV4-1	TRBJ2-5	TRBD2	few	CASSLSGSGGRETQYF	TGCGCCAGCAGCCTGAGCGGTAGCGGGGGACGGGAGACCCAGTACTTC
TRBV20-1	TRBJ1-5	.	many	CSASGGTDQPQHF	TGCAGTGCTTCTGGGGGTACCGATCAGCCCCAGCATTTT
TRBV5-1	TRBJ2-1	.	few	CASSVEGAGRVF	TGCGCCAGCAGCGTGGAGGGGGCCGGGCGGGTCTTC
TRBV30	TRBJ1-6	.	.	CAWSTTGGFPPNNSPLHF	TGTGCCTGGAGTACAACGGGGGGGTTCCCCCCTAATAATTCACCCCTCCACTTT
TRBV20-1	TRBJ2-5	.	.	CSALDYRETQYF	TGCAGTGCTCTGGACTACCGGGAGACCCAGTACTTC
TRBV4-3	TRBJ2-7	.	many	CASSQDRAGSYEQYF	TGCGCCAGCAGCCAAGATCGGGCAGGGTCCTACGAGCAGTACTTC
TRBV3-1	TRBJ1-5	.	many	CASSRELGQPQHF	TGTGCCAGCAGCCGAGAACTGGGGCAGCCCCAGCATTTT
TRBV20-1	TRBJ1-6	TRBD1	many	CSASRTGGPLHF	TGCAGTGCTAGCCGGACAGGGGGGCCCCTCCACTTT
TRBV25-1	TRBJ1-3	.	many	CASSEPPGNTIYF	TGTGCCAGCAGTGAACCTCCTGGAAACACCATATATTTT
TRBV7-6	TRBJ1-6	.	.	CASSLIDSPLHF	TGTGCCAGCAGCTTAATAGATTCACCCCTCCACTTT
TRBV12-3/TRBV12-4	TRBJ1-3	.	many	CASSPFLGAGNTIYF	TGTGCCAGCAGTCCCTTCCTAGGGGCTGGAAACACCATATATTTT
TRBV27	TRBJ1-5	.	many	CASRSQNQPQHF	TGTGCCAGCAGGTCCCAGAATCAGCCCCAGCATTTT
TRBV11-2	TRBJ1-4	.	many	CASSNPKGGRWF	TGCGCCAGCAGTAATCCAAAAGGCGGCCGATGGTTT
TRBV7-2	TRBJ1-1	TRBD1	few	CASSPGQGFWSTEAFF	TGTGCCAGCAGCCCGGGACAGGGGTTCTGGAGCACTGAAGCTTTCTTT
TRBV18	TRBJ2-7	TRBD2	many	CASSPPGLAYEQYF	TGTGCCAGCTCACCTCCGGGACTAGCTTACGAGCAGTACTTC
TRBV13	TRBJ1-1	.	.	CASSPETEEPEAFF	TGTGCCAGCAGCCCGGAGACGGAAGAGCCTGAAGCTTTCTTT
TRBV11-2	TRBJ2-3	TRBD2	many	CASSPVGSGFATDTQYF	TGTGCCAGCAGCCCAGTTGGTAGCGGGTTTGCCACAGATACGCAGTATTTT
TRBV20-1	TRBJ2-5	TRBD2	many	CSARAAGFETQYF	TGCAGTGCTAGGGCAGCGGGGTTTGAGACCCAGTACTTC
TRBV18	TRBJ2-7	.	many	CASSPTEYEQYF	TGTGCCAGCTCACCGACAGAGTACGAGCAGTACTTC
TRBV29-1	TRBJ2-7	.	many	CSVGENEQYF	TGCAGCGTTGGGGAAAACGAGCAGTACTTC
TRBV10-3	TRBJ2-3	TRBD1	.	CAISDRGSTDTQYF	TGTGCCATCAGTGACAGGGGGAGCACAGATACGCAGTATTTT
TRBV12-3/TRBV12-4	TRBJ1-2	TRBD1	few	CASSWTGDLNYTF	TGTGCCAGCAGTTGGACAGGGGATTTGAACTACACCTTC